The table lists the clone carrying this T cell receptor (beta chain) with many counts. The antigen remains undetermined. V dropped 5 bases and J dropped 0 bases, with 9 bases sitting between them. This CDR3 comprises 14 residues. CDR1 is SGHTA and CDR2 is FQGNSA in the germline V gene. The method for making cDNA was 5'RACE, and it used 10-nucleotide random UMIs. A single record per CDR3 protein comes from TCRdb applying MiXCR to the 5' RACE reads. Here the sample spans under 50,000 distinct CDR3 sequences, about 23% being singletons. The entry originates in a study of neurological immune-mediated disorders. Points from the study as a whole: No sharing of CDR3 amino acid sequences was observed among expanded clones across subjects, suggesting private repertoires in all groups. Falling below healthy controls, multiple sclerosis showed the least TCR clonal expansion, while HTLV-1-associated myelopathy showed the most.

This TCR was sampled from a woman aged 70-85 years in good health. The specimen sequenced was PBMCs. The chain uses TRBV7-2 and TRBJ2-3; TRBD2 is a possible D gene (5 bases). The CDR3 DNA reads as TGTGCCAGCAGCCCCACTAGTAGCACAGATACGCAGTATTTT. It yields the protein CASSPTSSTDTQYF.